What follows is one T cell receptor (beta chain) and its context. Its antigen is unknown. Donors sampled were nominally healthy, though unrecorded immune exposures were likely. The study ran its PCR with 60 Vbeta and 13 Jbeta primers. Repertoires were generated with immunoSEQ multiplex PCR, while TCRdb's copy carries only in-frame clones and drops some. Among 100,000 to 150,000 clones listed, roughly 86% were seen once. The sample comes from a study of cytomegalovirus exposure and HLA in healthy donors. Study-wide results and caveats: Among TCR beta chains, those listed as cytomegalovirus-associated numbered some 160.

The germline CDR1 and CDR2 sequences are SGHAT and FQDESV (reference sequence). The length of the CDR3 is 16 residues. V lost 2 bases to trimming and J lost 1 base, with 14 bases between them. The rearrangement joins TRBV11-1 to TRBJ1-1; D is undetermined. This TCR was sampled from a man aged 18 to 35 in good health and CMV-seronegative. The sequencing sample was made of PBMCs. This CDR3 is CASSLIQERPNTEAFF. For the CDR3, the DNA is TGTGCCAGCAGCTTAATCCAGGAACGGCCGAACACTGAAGCTTTCTTT.